The 2 T cell receptor beta chains given below trace back to one sample, sequenced in a study of cytomegalovirus exposure and HLA in healthy donors. The PCR ran on 60 Vbeta and 13 Jbeta primers. Profiling relied on immunoSEQ multiplex PCR, and the TCRdb table lists in-frame clones only, not all of them. The sample shows approximately 97,000 clones, approximately 81% of them seen only once. Sample: PBMCs. These TCRs come from a woman in her forties in good health and CMV-seropositive.

V and J are TRBV27 and TRBJ2-2, with 10 bases matching TRBD2. There are 15 residues in the CDR3. The J segment lost 3 bases and the V segment lost 7 bases, leaving 5 bases of the junction unmatched. Germline values: CDR1 MNHEY, CDR2 SMNVEV (reference sequence). The CDR3 sequence is CASNILAGHTGELFF. In nucleotides, the CDR3 is TGTGCCAGCAACATACTAGCGGGACACACCGGGGAGCTGTTTTTT.

V usage is TRBV27 and J usage is TRBJ2-7; 8 nucleotides line up with TRBD2. Germline-derived CDR1 and CDR2 are MNHEY and SMNVEV (reference sequence). This CDR3 is built from 15 residues. J was trimmed by 7 bases and V by 5 bases; bases with no gene match: 13. The chain's CDR3 is CASSPFGREEEEQYF. The CDR3 region has the DNA TGTGCCAGCAGTCCCTTTGGGCGGGAGGAGGAGGAGCAGTACTTC.